The 25 T cell receptor beta chains reported below all come from one sample, sequenced in a study of cytomegalovirus exposure and HLA in healthy donors. Primers for the PCR totalled 60 Vbeta and 13 Jbeta. Clones were sequenced by immunoSEQ multiplex PCR, and TCRdb holds only the in-frame ones, with some missing. The repertoire holds about 150,000 clones, around 84% seen once, with more than 2% in the top ten. Sequenced sample: PBMCs. These receptors were obtained from a boy under 10 years old in good health and CMV-seronegative.

V is TRBV6-1 and J is TRBJ1-1, with D possibly matching TRBD1 (6 bases). Per germline, CDR1 MNHNS and CDR2 SASEGT. CDR3 length: 13 amino acids. Between the trimmed V and J ends, which lost 1 base and 7 bases, there was a span of 10 bases. CDR3 amino acids: CASSEDTGFEAFF. CDR3 coding DNA: TGTGCCAGCAGTGAAGACACAGGGTTTGAAGCTTTCTTT.

This chain uses TRBV10-3 with TRBJ2-1; 7 positions match TRBD2. The CDR3 length is 15 residues. V was pared by 6 bases and J by 1 base, with 6 bases of the junction left unmatched. Germline V gives CDR1 ENHRY, CDR2 SYGVKD. CDR3 protein: CAIRRTRESYNEQFF. The DNA for the CDR3 is TGTGCCATCAGGAGGACTAGGGAGTCCTACAATGAGCAGTTCTTC.

A few counts support this clone. The rearrangement links TRBV4-1 to TRBJ2-7; 13 bases are shared with TRBD2. Trimming removed 4 bases from V and 6 bases from J; junction bases left unmatched: 6. CDR1 is MGHRA and CDR2 is YSYEKL in the germline V gene. The CDR3 totals 15 residues. CDR3 loop: CASSRTTSGGCEQYF. The CDR3 region has the DNA TGCGCCAGCAGCCGAACGACTAGCGGGGGGTGCGAGCAGTACTTC.

The chain uses TRBV23-1 and TRBJ1-4, with 7 bases aligning to TRBD1. TRBV23-1 falls under the ORF class, with uncertain function. Trimming at V came to 4 bases and at J to 7 bases, leaving 18 bases not matched to a gene. CDR3 length equals 18 residues. CDR3 coding DNA: TGCGCCAGCAGTCCAAAACCCCCCGAGGGGGCAGGAAGTGAAAAACTGTTTTTT. Translating gives CASSPKPPEGAGSEKLFF.

This chain uses TRBV14 with TRBJ1-2; D possibly corresponds to TRBD1 (5 bases). V lost 2 bases and J 4 bases, leaving 20 bases between the germline ends. Germline V CDR1 and CDR2: SGHDN, FVKESK. CDR3 length: 17 amino acids. The CDR3 region is CASSQRLLAFGGYGYTF. The CDR3 bases are TGTGCCAGCAGCCAACGTCTTTTAGCCTTCGGGGGCTATGGCTACACCTTC.

The V and J genes are TRBV15 and TRBJ1-2, with 8 bases fitting TRBD1. This CDR3 spans 17 amino acids. Germline V lookup: CDR1 LNHNV, CDR2 YYDKDF (reference sequence). V lost 0 bases to trimming and J lost 5 bases; unmatched junction nucleotides: 11. The CDR3 sequence is CATSRDLPDRAKYGYTF. The CDR3 bases are TGTGCCACCAGCAGAGACCTGCCGGACAGGGCGAAATATGGCTACACCTTC.

The chain employs TRBV29-1 and TRBJ2-7; maybe TRBD1 (6 bases). V was cut by 7 bases and J by 4 bases, with 11 bases left in between. CDR1 is SQVTM and CDR2 is ANQGSEA in the germline V gene. This CDR3 region has 11 residues. The CDR3 loop reads CSAYRDYEQYF. The CDR3 DNA is TGCAGCGCCTACAGGGATTACGAGCAGTACTTC.

The count of this clone is one. V and J are TRBV4-1 and TRBJ1-3, with TRBD1 as a possible D gene (5 bases). V lost 3 bases to trimming and J lost 0 bases, with 27 bases between them. Per germline, CDR1 MGHRA and CDR2 YSYEKL. CDR3 length: 21 residues. CDR3 residues: CASSHPRDPAGRSSSGNTIYF. The CDR3, as DNA: TGCGCCAGCAGCCACCCCCGGGATCCGGCGGGACGGAGCTCCTCTGGAAACACCATATATTTT.

The chain is built from TRBV5-6 and TRBJ2-7; tentatively, D is TRBD1 (6 bases). The CDR3 has 14 amino acids. The V end was cut by 7 bases, the J end by 5 bases, with 19 bases between. The germline CDR1 and CDR2 sequences are SGHDT and YYEEEE. CDR3 nucleotides: TGTGCCAGCTCGCTACAGGGTGGGTCGGACGAGCAGTACTTC. Translating gives CASSLQGGSDEQYF.

V usage is TRBV11-3 and J usage is TRBJ1-1; 8 bases match TRBD1. V trimming: 5 bases; J trimming: 1 base; junction bases outside the gene matches: 9. CDR1 and CDR2 (germline): SGHNT, YENEEA. CDR3 length: 16 residues. DNA for the CDR3: TGTGCCAGCAGCCCGCTTGGACAGGGCGCGAACACTGAAGCTTTCTTT. Amino acids: CASSPLGQGANTEAFF.

The chain joins TRBV7-3 to TRBJ1-1; perhaps TRBD1 as D (6 bases). CDR1 SGHTA and CDR2 FQGTGA come from the germline V gene. CDR3 length: 13 amino acids. Trimming took off 6 bases at V and 4 bases at J, with 12 bases between the two ends. The CDR3: CASSLTGPTEAFF. DNA for the CDR3: TGTGCCAGCAGTCTAACAGGGCCCACTGAAGCTTTCTTT.

The chain joins TRBV6-4 to TRBJ2-1, with 7 nucleotides matching TRBD1. The trim removed 3 bases at V and 6 bases at J, leaving 11 bases unmatched. The CDR3 contains 16 residues. The germline CDR1 and CDR2 sequences are MRHNA and SNTAGT. The CDR3 bases are TGTGCCAGCAGTGAGTCTTCAGGGGGACCTTCCAATGAGCAGTTCTTC. This encodes CASSESSGGPSNEQFF.

The chain couples TRBV11-3 to TRBJ2-3; D is possibly TRBD2 (5 bases). The CDR3 consists of 14 residues. CDR1 and CDR2 from the germline V gene are SGHNT and YENEEA. Trimming cost V 1 base and J 4 bases, with 9 bases left between them. The CDR3 spells CASSLVRAADTQYF. CDR3 bases: TGTGCCAGCAGCTTAGTGAGGGCCGCAGATACGCAGTATTTT. The complete variable domain, with remaining parts taken from reference TRBV11-3 and TRBJ2-3, reads EAGVVQSPRYKIIEKKQPVAFWCNPISGHNTLYWYLQNLGQGPELLIRYENEEAVDDSQLPKDRFSAERLKGVDSTLKIQPAELGDSAVYLCASSLVRAADTQYFGPGTRLTVL.

The chain recombines TRBV9 with TRBJ2-2; 11 bases are shared with TRBD1. Germline assignment: CDR1 SGDLS and CDR2 YYNGEE. V trimming: 7 bases; J trimming: 4 bases; junction bases outside the gene matches: 3. CDR3 length: 14 amino acids. CDR3 nucleotide sequence: TGTGCCAGCGAAGGGACAGGGGGCACCGGGGAGCTGTTTTTT. Translated: CASEGTGGTGELFF.

This clone appeared a few times. The rearrangement links TRBV5-4 to TRBJ2-3; D is perhaps TRBD1 (5 bases). V lost 0 bases and J 1 base, leaving 9 bases between the germline ends. This CDR3 region has 15 residues. Germline values: CDR1 SGHNT, CDR2 YYREEE (reference sequence). CDR3 amino acids: CASSLEGLRTDTQYF. The CDR3 DNA reads TGTGCCAGCAGCTTGGAGGGGCTACGCACAGATACGCAGTATTTT.

This sequence joins TRBV23-1 and TRBJ2-7; unclear D gene. TRBV23-1 is an ORF; its function is uncertain. The CDR3 totals 14 residues. The germline V and J ends were trimmed by 2 bases and 5 bases, with 13 bases remaining between them. In DNA form, the CDR3 reads TGCGCCAGCAGTCAAGGCCAGTACAACGACGAGCAGTACTTC. Protein: CASSQGQYNDEQYF.

The chain employs TRBV19 and TRBJ2-1; no firm D call. This CDR3 has 15 amino acids. The germline V gene has CDR1 LNHDA and CDR2 SQIVND (reference sequence). Trimming removed 8 bases from V and 3 bases from J, with 17 bases in between. The CDR3: CASWFDTSFYNEQFF. CDR3 nucleotides: TGTGCCAGTTGGTTTGACACCTCTTTCTACAATGAGCAGTTCTTC.

The chain is built from TRBV6-4 and TRBJ1-4, with a tentative D call TRBD1 (5 bases). Germline V lookup: CDR1 MRHNA, CDR2 SNTAGT. This CDR3 contains 13 residues. V lost 3 bases and J 8 bases, leaving 10 bases between the germline ends. The CDR3 sequence is CASSEERGEKLFF. In DNA, the CDR3 is TGTGCCAGCAGTGAGGAAAGGGGAGAAAAACTGTTTTTT.

The chain uses TRBV5-1 and TRBJ2-1; 7 positions agree with TRBD1. With 3 bases clipped from V and 2 bases from J, the junction kept 14 bases outside the gene matches. The CDR3 totals 18 residues. The germline gives CDR1 SGHRS, CDR2 YFSETQ. CDR3 nucleotide sequence: TGCGCCAGCAGCTCCGGACGGTGGAGAACAGGGGCCTACAATGAGCAGTTCTTC. Residues: CASSSGRWRTGAYNEQFF.

The chain employs TRBV5-1 and TRBJ2-3; a possible D gene is TRBD2 (5 bases). The CDR3 is 16 residues long. V lost 0 bases and J 1 base, leaving 12 bases between the germline ends. Germline CDR1 SGHRS, CDR2 YFSETQ. The CDR3 DNA reads as TGCGCCAGCAGCTTGGACCCCTACGGGGGCACAGATACGCAGTATTTT. Translated, it gives CASSLDPYGGTDTQYF.

The V and J genes are TRBV29-1 and TRBJ2-1, with TRBD2 matching 13 bases. V gave up 4 bases and J gave up 3 bases; unmatched junction bases: 6. The CDR3 runs 16 residues. Per the germline V gene, CDR1 is SQVTM and CDR2 is ANQGSEA. CDR3 sequence (DNA): TGCAGCGTTGCAACTAGCGGGAGGGGTGGCTACAATGAGCAGTTCTTC. It translates to CSVATSGRGGYNEQFF.

To note about this clone: Other DNA sequences in this specimen translate into the identical CDR3. The chain links TRBV2 to TRBJ2-7; 8 bases line up with TRBD1. Germline loops: CDR1 SNHLY, CDR2 FYNNEI. This CDR3 region has 12 residues. The J segment lost 3 bases and the V segment lost 6 bases, leaving 1 base of the junction unmatched. This chain's CDR3 is CASRQGVYEQYF. DNA of the CDR3: TGTGCCAGCAGACAGGGGGTCTACGAGCAGTACTTC.

This clone was picked up a small number of times. The chain combines TRBV29-1 with TRBJ2-7; D possibly corresponds to TRBD2 (5 bases). Germline lookup yields CDR1 SQVTM and CDR2 ANQGSEA. V was shortened by 4 bases and J by 0 bases, with 13 bases between the two germline ends. This CDR3 comprises 14 residues. CDR3 sequence reads: CSVVASGSSYEQYF. CDR3 coding DNA: TGCAGCGTTGTAGCCAGCGGAAGCTCCTACGAGCAGTACTTC.

The J gene is TRBJ2-3, the V gene TRBV6-5; TRBD1 matches 9 bases. The length of the CDR3 is 14 residues. Germline assignment: CDR1 MNHEY and CDR2 SVGAGI. V dropped 4 bases and J dropped 3; count of bases not matched to a gene: 2. CDR3 in DNA: TGTGCCAGCAGTTGGGGACAGGGAACAGATACGCAGTATTTT. Amino acid sequence: CASSWGQGTDTQYF.

The rearrangement uses TRBV5-1 and TRBJ2-3; tentative D call: TRBD2 (7 bases). Germline loops: CDR1 SGHRS, CDR2 YFSETQ. This CDR3 spans 15 amino acids. With 0 bases removed from V and 0 bases from J, the gap between germline ends came to 8 bases. For the CDR3, the DNA is TGCGCCAGCAGCTTGGGGGGGGGCAGCACAGATACGCAGTATTTT. Protein sequence: CASSLGGGSTDTQYF.